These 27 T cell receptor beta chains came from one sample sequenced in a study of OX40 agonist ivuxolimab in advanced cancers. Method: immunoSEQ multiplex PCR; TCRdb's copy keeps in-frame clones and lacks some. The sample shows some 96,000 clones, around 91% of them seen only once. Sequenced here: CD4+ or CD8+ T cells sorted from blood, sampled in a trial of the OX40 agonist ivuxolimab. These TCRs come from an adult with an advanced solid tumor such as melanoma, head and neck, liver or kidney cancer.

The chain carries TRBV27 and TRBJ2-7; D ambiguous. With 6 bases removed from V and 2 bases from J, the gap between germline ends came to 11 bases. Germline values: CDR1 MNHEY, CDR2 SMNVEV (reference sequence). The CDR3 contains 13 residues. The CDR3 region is CASRGSYTYEQYF. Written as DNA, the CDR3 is TGTGCCAGCAGGGGGTCGTACACCTACGAGCAGTACTTC.

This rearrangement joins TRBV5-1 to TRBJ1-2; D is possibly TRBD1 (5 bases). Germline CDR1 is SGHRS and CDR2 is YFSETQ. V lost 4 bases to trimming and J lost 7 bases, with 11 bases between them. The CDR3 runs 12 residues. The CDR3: CASSGGSGGYTF. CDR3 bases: TGCGCCAGCAGCGGGGGGTCGGGTGGCTACACCTTC.

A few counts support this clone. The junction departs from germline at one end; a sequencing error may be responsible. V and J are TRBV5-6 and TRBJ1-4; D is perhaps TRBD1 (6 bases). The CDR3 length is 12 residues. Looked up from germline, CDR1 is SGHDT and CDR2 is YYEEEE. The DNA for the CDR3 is TGTGCCAGCAGCCCCAAGGGGGTCCTCTGGGTTTTT. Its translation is CASSPKGVLWVF.

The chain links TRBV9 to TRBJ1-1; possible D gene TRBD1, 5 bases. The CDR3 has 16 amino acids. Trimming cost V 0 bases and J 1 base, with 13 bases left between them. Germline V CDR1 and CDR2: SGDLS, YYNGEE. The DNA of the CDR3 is TGTGCCAGCAGCGTAGGGATAGGGGTGGGGAACACTGAAGCTTTCTTT. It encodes CASSVGIGVGNTEAFF.

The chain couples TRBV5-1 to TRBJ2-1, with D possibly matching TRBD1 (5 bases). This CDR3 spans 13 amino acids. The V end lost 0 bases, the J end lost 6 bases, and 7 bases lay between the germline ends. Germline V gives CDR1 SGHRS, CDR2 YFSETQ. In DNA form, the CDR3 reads TGCGCCAGCAGCTTGGGGCAGGGCAATGAGCAGTTCTTC. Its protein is CASSLGQGNEQFF.

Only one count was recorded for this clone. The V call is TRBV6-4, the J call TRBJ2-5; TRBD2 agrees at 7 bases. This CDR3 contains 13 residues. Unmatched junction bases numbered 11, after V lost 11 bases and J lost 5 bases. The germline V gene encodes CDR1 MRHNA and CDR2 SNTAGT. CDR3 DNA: TGTGCCTGGGGGGGGAGGGCTCCCGAGACCCAGTACTTC. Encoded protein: CAWGGRAPETQYF.

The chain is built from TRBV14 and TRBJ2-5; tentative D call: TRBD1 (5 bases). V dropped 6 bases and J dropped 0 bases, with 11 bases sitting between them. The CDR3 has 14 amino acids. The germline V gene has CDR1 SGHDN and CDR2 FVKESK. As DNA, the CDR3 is TGTGCCAGCAGTCTGCAGGGAAACCAAGAGACCCAGTACTTC. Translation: CASSLQGNQETQYF.

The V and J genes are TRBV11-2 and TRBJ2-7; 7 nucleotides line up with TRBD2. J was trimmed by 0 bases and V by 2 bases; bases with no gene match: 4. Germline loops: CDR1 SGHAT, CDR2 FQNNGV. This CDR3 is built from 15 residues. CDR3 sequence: CASSLYGGSSYEQYF. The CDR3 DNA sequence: TGTGCCAGCAGCTTATACGGCGGGAGCTCCTACGAGCAGTACTTC.

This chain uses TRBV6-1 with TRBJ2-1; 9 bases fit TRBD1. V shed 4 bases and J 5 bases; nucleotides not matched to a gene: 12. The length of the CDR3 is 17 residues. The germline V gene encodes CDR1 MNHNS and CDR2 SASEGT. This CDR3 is CASSASPGQGRHNEQFF. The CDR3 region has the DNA TGTGCCAGCAGTGCTTCACCGGGACAGGGAAGACACAATGAGCAGTTCTTC.

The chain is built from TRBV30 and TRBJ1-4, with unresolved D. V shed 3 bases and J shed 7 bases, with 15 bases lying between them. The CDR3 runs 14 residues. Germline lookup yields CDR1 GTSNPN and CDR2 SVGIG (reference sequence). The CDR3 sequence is CAWSPGPMGEKLFF. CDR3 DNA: TGTGCCTGGAGCCCGGGCCCGATGGGTGAAAAACTGTTTTTT.

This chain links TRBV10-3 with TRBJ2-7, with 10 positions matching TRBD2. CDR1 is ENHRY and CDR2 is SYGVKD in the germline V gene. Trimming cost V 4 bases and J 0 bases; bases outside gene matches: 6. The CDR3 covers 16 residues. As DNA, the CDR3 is TGTGCCATCAGTGTAGGCCTAGCGGGGGCCTCCTACGAGCAGTACTTC. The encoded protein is CAISVGLAGASYEQYF.

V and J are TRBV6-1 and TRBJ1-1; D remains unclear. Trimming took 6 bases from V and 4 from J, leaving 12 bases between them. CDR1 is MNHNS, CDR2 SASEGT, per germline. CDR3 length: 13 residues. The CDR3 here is CASRATGGTEAFF. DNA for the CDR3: TGTGCCAGCAGGGCGACTGGCGGCACTGAAGCTTTCTTT.

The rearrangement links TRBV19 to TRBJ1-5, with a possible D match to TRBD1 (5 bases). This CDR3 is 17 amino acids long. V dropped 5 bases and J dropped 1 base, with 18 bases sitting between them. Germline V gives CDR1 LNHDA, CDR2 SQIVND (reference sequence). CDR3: CASSAWTRKGSNQPQHF. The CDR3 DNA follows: TGTGCCAGTAGTGCGTGGACACGGAAGGGGAGCAATCAGCCCCAGCATTTT.

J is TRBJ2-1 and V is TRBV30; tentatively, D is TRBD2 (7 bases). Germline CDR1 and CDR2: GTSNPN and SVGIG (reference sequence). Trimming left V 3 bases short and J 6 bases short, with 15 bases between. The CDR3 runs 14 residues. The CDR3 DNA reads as TGTGCCTGGAGGGGGGGGAGGGGGAGCAATGAGCAGTTCTTC. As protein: CAWRGGRGSNEQFF.

As DNA, the CDR3 is TGTGCCTCCGAGGGTGTGGCGGATACGCAGTATTTT. Translation: CASEGVADTQYF. This sequence joins TRBV7-9 and TRBJ2-3; tentatively, D is TRBD2 (5 bases). The V end lost 11 bases, the J end lost 6 bases, and 15 bases lay between the germline ends. Germline lookup yields CDR1 SEHNR and CDR2 FQNEAQ (reference sequence). The CDR3 covers 12 residues.

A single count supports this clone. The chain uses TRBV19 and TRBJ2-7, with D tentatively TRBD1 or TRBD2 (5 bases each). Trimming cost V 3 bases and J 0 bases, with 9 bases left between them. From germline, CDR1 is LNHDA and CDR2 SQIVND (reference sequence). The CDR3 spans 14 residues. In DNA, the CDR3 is TGTGCCAGTAGTATCTGGGGGAGCTCCTACGAGCAGTACTTC. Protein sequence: CASSIWGSSYEQYF.

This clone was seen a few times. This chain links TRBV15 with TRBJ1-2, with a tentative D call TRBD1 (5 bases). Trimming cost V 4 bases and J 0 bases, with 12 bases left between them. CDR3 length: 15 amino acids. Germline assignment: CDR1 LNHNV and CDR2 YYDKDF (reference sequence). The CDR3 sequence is CATSKDRAANYGYTF. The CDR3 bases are TGTGCCACCAGCAAAGACAGAGCAGCTAACTATGGCTACACCTTC.

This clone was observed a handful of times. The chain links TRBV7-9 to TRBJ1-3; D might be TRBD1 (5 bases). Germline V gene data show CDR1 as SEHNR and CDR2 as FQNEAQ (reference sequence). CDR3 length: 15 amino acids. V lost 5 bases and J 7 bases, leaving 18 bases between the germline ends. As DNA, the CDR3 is TGTGCCAGCAGCAAGTCAGGGAGGGATGGGAACACCATATATTTT. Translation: CASSKSGRDGNTIYF.

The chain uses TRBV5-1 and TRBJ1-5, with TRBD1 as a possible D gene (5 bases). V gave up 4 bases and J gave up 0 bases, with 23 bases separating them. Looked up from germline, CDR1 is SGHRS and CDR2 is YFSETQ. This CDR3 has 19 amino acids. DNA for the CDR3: TGCGCCAGCAGCCCTGGGTGGTCAGGGATGACCTATAGCAATCAGCCCCAGCATTTT. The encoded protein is CASSPGWSGMTYSNQPQHF.

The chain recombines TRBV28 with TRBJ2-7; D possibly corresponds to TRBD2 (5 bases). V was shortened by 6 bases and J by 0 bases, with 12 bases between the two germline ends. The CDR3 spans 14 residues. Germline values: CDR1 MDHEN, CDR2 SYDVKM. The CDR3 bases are TGTGCCAGCAGCGGACTTACGATCTCCTACGAGCAGTACTTC. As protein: CASSGLTISYEQYF.

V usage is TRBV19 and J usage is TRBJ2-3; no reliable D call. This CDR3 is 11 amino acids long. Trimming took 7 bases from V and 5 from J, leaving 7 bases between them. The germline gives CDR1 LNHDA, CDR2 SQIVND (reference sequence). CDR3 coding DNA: TGTGCCAGTACCGCTCGAGATACGCAGTATTTT. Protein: CASTARDTQYF.

The CDR3 is CASSPPRSRRAETQYF. For the CDR3, the DNA is TGTGCCAGCAGCCCCCCGCGGTCACGTCGCGCAGAGACCCAGTACTTC. V and J are TRBV7-9 and TRBJ2-5; no definite D call. Germline CDR1 reads SEHNR; CDR2 reads FQNEAQ (reference sequence). The CDR3 totals 16 residues. V lost 5 bases and J 4 bases, leaving 20 bases between the germline ends.

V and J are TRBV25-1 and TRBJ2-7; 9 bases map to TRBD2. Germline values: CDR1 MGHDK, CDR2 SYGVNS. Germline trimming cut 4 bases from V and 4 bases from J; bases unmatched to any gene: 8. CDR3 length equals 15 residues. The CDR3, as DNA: TGTGCCAGCAGTGCACTAGCGGGCCGACCTTACGAGCAGTACTTC. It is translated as CASSALAGRPYEQYF.

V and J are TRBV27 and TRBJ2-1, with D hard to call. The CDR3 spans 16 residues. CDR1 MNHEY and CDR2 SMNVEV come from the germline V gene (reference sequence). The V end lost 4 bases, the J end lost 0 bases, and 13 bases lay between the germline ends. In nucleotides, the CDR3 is TGTGCCAGCAGTTCCCAAGGACCTAACTCCTACAATGAGCAGTTCTTC. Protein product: CASSSQGPNSYNEQFF.

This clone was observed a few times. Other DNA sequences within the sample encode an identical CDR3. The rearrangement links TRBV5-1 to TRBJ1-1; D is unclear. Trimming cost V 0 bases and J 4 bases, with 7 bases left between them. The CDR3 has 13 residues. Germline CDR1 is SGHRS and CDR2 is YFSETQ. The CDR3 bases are TGCGCCAGCAGCTTGGGGGGAGGCACTGAAGCTTTCTTT. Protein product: CASSLGGGTEAFF.

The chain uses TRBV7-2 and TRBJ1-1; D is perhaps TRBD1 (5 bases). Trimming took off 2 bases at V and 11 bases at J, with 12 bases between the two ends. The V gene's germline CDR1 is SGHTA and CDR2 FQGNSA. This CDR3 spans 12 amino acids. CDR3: CASSLRVGEAFF. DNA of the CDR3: TGTGCCAGCAGCTTAAGGGTAGGGGAGGCTTTCTTT.

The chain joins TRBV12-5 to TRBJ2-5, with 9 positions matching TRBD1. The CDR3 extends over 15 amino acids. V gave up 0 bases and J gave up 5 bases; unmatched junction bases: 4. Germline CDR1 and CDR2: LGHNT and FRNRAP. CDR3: CASGLVTGGVETQYF. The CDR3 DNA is TGTGCTAGTGGTTTGGTCACAGGGGGCGTTGAGACCCAGTACTTC.